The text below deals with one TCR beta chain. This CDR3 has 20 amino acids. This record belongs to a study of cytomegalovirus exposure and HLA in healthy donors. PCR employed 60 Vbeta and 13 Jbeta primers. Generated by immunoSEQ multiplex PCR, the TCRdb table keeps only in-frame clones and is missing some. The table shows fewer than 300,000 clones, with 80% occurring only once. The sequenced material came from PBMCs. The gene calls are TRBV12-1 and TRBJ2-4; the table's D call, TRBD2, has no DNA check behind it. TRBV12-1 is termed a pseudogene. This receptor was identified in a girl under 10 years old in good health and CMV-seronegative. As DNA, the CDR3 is TGTGCCTACGAACGTGGGGTGATTAGCGGGAGGTGGAAGAGAGAGGACATTCAGTACTTC. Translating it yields CAYERGVISGRWKREDIQYF.